The next 29 T cell receptor beta chains were all read from a single sample in a study of early T cells in non-severe SARS-CoV-2 infection. TCRdb redid the calling of the 5' RACE reads with MiXCR, one entry per CDR3 protein. The table has tens of thousands of distinct CDR3 sequences, roughly 10% seen once. Sequencing was performed on whole blood, taken at baseline. The receptors here all came from an adult who was a healthcare worker with PCR-confirmed SARS-CoV-2 infection or an uninfected control (not recorded which).

This clonotype was recorded at least ten times. The V and J genes are TRBV5-1 and TRBJ1-2; D call uncertain. Germline assignment: CDR1 SGHRS and CDR2 YFSETQ. This CDR3 region has 13 residues. V was pared by 5 bases and J by 4 bases, with 12 bases between. CDR3 bases: TGCGCCAGCAGGGATGATTTTGGCTATGGCTACACCTTC. Translated, it gives CASRDDFGYGYTF. The complete variable domain, with remaining parts taken from reference TRBV5-1 and TRBJ1-2, reads KAGVTQTPRYLIKTRGQQVTLSCSPISGHRSVSWYQQTPGQGLQFLFEYFSETQRNKGNFPGRFSGRQFSNSRSEMNVSTLELGDSALYLCASRDDFGYGYTFGSGTRLTVV.

Regarding this clonotype: A read error may account for a junction end that differs from germline. The chain links TRBV2 to TRBJ1-2; TRBD1 matches at 7 bases. From germline, CDR1 is SNHLY and CDR2 FYNNEI. The CDR3 consists of 14 residues. The DNA of the CDR3 is TGTGCCAACAGTACCATTATACAGGGGACGGGCTACACCTTC. This translates into CANSTIIQGTGYTF. The full variable domain, rest sourced from reference TRBV2 and TRBJ1-2, is EPEVTQTPSHQVTQMGQEVILRCVPISNHLYFYWYRQILGQKVEFLVSFYNNEISEKSEIFDDQFSVERPDGSNFTLKIRSTKLEDSAMYFCANSTIIQGTGYTFGSGTRLTVV.

The table lists this clonotype with many counts. V usage is TRBV6-4 and J usage is TRBJ2-1; D is ambiguous. Germline assignment: CDR1 MRHNA and CDR2 SNTAGT. The CDR3 is 14 residues long. Trimming stripped 5 bases from V and 7 bases from J, with 15 bases between. Here the CDR3 DNA reads TGTGCCAGCAGTCCCGAGGATCTAGGGAATGAGCAGTTCTTC. The encoded protein is CASSPEDLGNEQFF.

This clonotype was counted at least ten times. The V gene is TRBV6-2 or TRBV6-3, the J gene TRBJ2-7; TRBD1 or TRBD2 may be the D gene (5 bases each). This CDR3 comprises 15 residues. Germline-derived CDR1 and CDR2 are MNHEY and SVGEGT. V shed 6 bases and J shed 3 bases, with 18 bases lying between them. The CDR3 nucleotides are TGTGCCAGCAGCTTAAGAGCCGGGACGGACTACGAGCAGTACTTC. This sequence encodes CASSLRAGTDYEQYF.

The CDR3 is CASGFSEDNEQFF. In DNA, the CDR3 is TGTGCTAGTGGTTTTTCCGAAGACAATGAGCAGTTCTTC. The rearrangement joins TRBV12-5 to TRBJ2-1; D is unclear. The CDR3 covers 13 residues. V lost 3 bases and J 5 bases, leaving 8 bases between the germline ends. The germline gives CDR1 LGHNT, CDR2 FRNRAP.

The sample holds a few counts of this clonotype. One junction end does not reproduce the germline sequence, and a read error may be involved. The chain combines TRBV10-2 with TRBJ2-1; D is ambiguous. The CDR3 is 12 amino acids. Germline V gives CDR1 WSHSY, CDR2 SAAADI. CDR3 in amino acids: CASSESLNRQLF. DNA for the CDR3: TGCGCCAGCAGTGAGTCGCTTAATCGGCAACTCTTC.

A few counts support this clonotype. This sequence joins TRBV9 and TRBJ2-2; D gene uncertain. Trimming cost V 10 bases and J 0 bases, with 16 bases left between them. The CDR3 is 15 amino acids. Germline V gene data show CDR1 as SGDLS and CDR2 as YYNGEE. CDR3 DNA sequence: TGTGCCGGCTACCTAGGTCCTCCGAACACCGGGGAGCTGTTTTTT. Translation: CAGYLGPPNTGELFF.

The table lists this clonotype with a few counts. The genes are TRBV29-1 and TRBJ2-1, with D perhaps matching TRBD2 (6 bases). CDR3 length: 12 amino acids. Germline values: CDR1 SQVTM, CDR2 ANQGSEA. The V end was cut by 2 bases, the J end by 8 bases, with 10 bases between. CDR3 nucleotide sequence: TGCAGCGTTGAACTAGGAGGGGATGAGCAGTTCTTC. It encodes CSVELGGDEQFF.

This clonotype was counted between two and nine times. The chain employs TRBV7-3 and TRBJ2-5; no clear D. The CDR3 has 13 amino acids. CDR1 SGHTA and CDR2 FQGTGA come from the germline V gene. The V and J ends lost 5 bases and 7 bases respectively, with 14 bases between them. CDR3 coding DNA: TGTGCCAGCAGCCCCGTTCGGTTGGGGACCCAGTACTTC. Its translation is CASSPVRLGTQYF. The entire variable domain, with the rest obtained from reference TRBV7-3 and TRBJ2-5, is as follows: GAGVSQTPSNKVTEKGKYVELRCDPISGHTALYWYRQSLGQGPEFLIYFQGTGAADDSGLPNDRFFAVRPEGSVSTLKIQRTERGDSAVYLCASSPVRLGTQYFGPGTRLLVL.

In this sample, this clonotype turned up a few times. The J gene is TRBJ2-7, the V gene TRBV12-3 or TRBV12-4; TRBD2 might be the D (6 bases). Trimming took off 2 bases at V and 7 bases at J, with 18 bases between the two ends. The CDR3 runs to 15 residues. CDR3 in amino acids: CASSLFLGQAGEQYF. CDR3 bases: TGTGCCAGCAGTTTATTTTTAGGCCAGGCGGGGGAGCAGTACTTC.

The sample holds many counts of this clonotype. This chain links TRBV5-4 with TRBJ2-2; possible D gene TRBD1, 6 bases. Germline assignment: CDR1 SGHNT and CDR2 YYREEE (reference sequence). Trimming left V 6 bases short and J 4 bases short, with 19 bases between. This CDR3 has 16 residues. The CDR3 spells CASTRLSGQSTGELFF. Here the CDR3 DNA reads TGTGCCAGCACCCGACTTTCCGGACAGAGCACCGGGGAGCTGTTTTTT.

This clonotype has just a few counts. The chain is built from TRBV5-4 and TRBJ2-3, with 10 nucleotides matching TRBD1. The CDR3 contains 15 residues. Germline V gives CDR1 SGHNT, CDR2 YYREEE (reference sequence). V lost 2 bases to trimming and J lost 4 bases; unmatched junction nucleotides: 4. Written as DNA, the CDR3 is TGTGCCAGCAGCTTTCTAGACAGGGGGCCAGATACGCAGTATTTT. It yields the protein CASSFLDRGPDTQYF.

CDR3 sequence reads: CASRNQGLITDTQYF. The CDR3 DNA reads as TGTGCCAGCAGGAACCAGGGGCTGATCACAGATACGCAGTATTTT. J is TRBJ2-3 and V is TRBV12-3 or TRBV12-4, with D perhaps matching TRBD1 (6 bases). The CDR3 runs 15 residues. Trimming took off 6 bases at V and 2 bases at J, with 15 bases between the two ends.

In its sample, this clonotype was seen a few times. The gene calls are TRBV19 and TRBJ1-2, with D unclear. Trimming removed 4 bases from V and 1 base from J, with 1 base in between. CDR3 size: 11 residues. CDR1 and CDR2 (germline): LNHDA, SQIVND (reference sequence). The CDR3, as DNA: TGTGCCAGTAGTAATAACTATGGCTACACCTTC. Residues: CASSNNYGYTF.

In DNA, the CDR3 is TGCGCCAGCAGCTTTTTACCCCTAGCGGGAGGTAATGAGCAGTTCTTC. It yields the protein CASSFLPLAGGNEQFF. The genes are TRBV5-1 and TRBJ2-1; 11 nucleotides align to TRBD2. The CDR3 extends over 16 amino acids. V lost 2 bases, J lost 7 bases, and 8 bases stayed unmatched. The germline V gene has CDR1 SGHRS and CDR2 YFSETQ.

The V call is TRBV9, the J call TRBJ2-3; 10 bases map to TRBD1. With V trimmed by 4 bases and J by 0 bases, 5 bases remained unmatched. This CDR3 has 16 amino acids. The germline V gene has CDR1 SGDLS and CDR2 YYNGEE. Here the CDR3 DNA reads TGTGCCAGCAGCTTCCGACAGGGGGCTAGCACAGATACGCAGTATTTT. Residues: CASSFRQGASTDTQYF.

This clonotype was seen ten or more times. DNA for the CDR3: TGTGCCAGCAGCCAAGGAGGGGGCTCCTACAATGAGCAGTTCTTC. Residues: CASSQGGGSYNEQFF. The J gene is TRBJ2-1, the V gene TRBV4-2; a possible D gene is TRBD1 (6 bases). CDR1 and CDR2 from the germline V gene are LGHNA and YNFKEQ. Between the trimmed V and J ends, which lost 1 base and 0 bases, there was a span of 7 bases. CDR3 size: 15 residues.

The chain couples TRBV20-1 to TRBJ2-3; D ambiguous. Trimming stripped 1 base from V and 6 bases from J, with 8 bases between. The CDR3 has 12 residues. CDR1 DFQATT and CDR2 SNEGSKA come from the germline V gene (reference sequence). CDR3 residues: CSARVRKDTQYF. CDR3 coding DNA: TGCAGTGCTAGAGTAAGGAAGGATACGCAGTATTTT.

This chain uses TRBV29-1 with TRBJ2-7, with D possibly matching TRBD1 (6 bases). Germline V lookup: CDR1 SQVTM, CDR2 ANQGSEA. V lost 5 bases and J 0 bases, leaving 14 bases between the germline ends. The length of the CDR3 is 14 residues. This chain's CDR3 is CSVSTGFASYEQYF. CDR3 nucleotide sequence: TGCAGCGTTAGTACAGGGTTCGCCTCCTACGAGCAGTACTTC.

The V gene is TRBV5-1, the J gene TRBJ2-2; no firm D call. This CDR3 is 15 amino acids long. V lost 3 bases to trimming and J lost 2 bases, with 11 bases between them. From germline, CDR1 is SGHRS and CDR2 YFSETQ. As DNA, the CDR3 is TGCGCCAGCAGCTCGGACGGAACTAACACCGGGGAGCTGTTTTTT. It is translated as CASSSDGTNTGELFF. The whole variable domain, remainder taken from reference TRBV5-1 and TRBJ2-2, is KAGVTQTPRYLIKTRGQQVTLSCSPISGHRSVSWYQQTPGQGLQFLFEYFSETQRNKGNFPGRFSGRQFSNSRSEMNVSTLELGDSALYLCASSSDGTNTGELFFGEGSRLTVL.

The J gene is TRBJ2-5, the V gene TRBV11-2, with a tentative D call TRBD2 (6 bases). Trimming removed 1 base from V and 6 bases from J, with 12 bases in between. Looked up from germline, CDR1 is SGHAT and CDR2 is FQNNGV. This CDR3 has 14 residues. The CDR3 is CASSLVAGRQTQYF. The DNA for the CDR3 is TGTGCCAGCAGCTTAGTGGCGGGGCGCCAGACCCAGTACTTC. Combining the CDR3 with reference TRBV11-2 and TRBJ2-5 gives the whole variable domain EAGVAQSPRYKIIEKRQSVAFWCNPISGHATLYWYQQILGQGPKLLIQFQNNGVVDDSQLPKDRFSAERLKGVDSTLKIQPAKLEDSAVYLCASSLVAGRQTQYFGPGTRLLVL.

This clonotype was observed a few times. This rearrangement joins TRBV27 to TRBJ2-7, with TRBD2 identical over 9 bases. Unmatched junction bases numbered 3, after V lost 6 bases and J lost 0 bases. CDR3 size: 14 residues. Germline CDR1 MNHEY, CDR2 SMNVEV (reference sequence). The CDR3 region has the DNA TGTGCCAGCAGAGGTAGCGGGGGCTCCTACGAGCAGTACTTC. This codes for CASRGSGGSYEQYF.

This clonotype appeared many times. This chain links TRBV27 with TRBJ1-4, with a tentative D call TRBD1 (5 bases). Deletions cut 7 bases from V and 9 bases from J, with 15 bases between. The CDR3 covers 13 residues. Germline-derived CDR1 and CDR2 are MNHEY and SMNVEV (reference sequence). The CDR3 nucleotides are TGTGCCAGCATGAGGGGCGGTGAGAAAAAACTGTTTTTT. It codes for CASMRGGEKKLFF.

The chain couples TRBV18 to TRBJ2-1; perhaps TRBD1 as D (6 bases). The germline CDR1 and CDR2 sequences are KGHSH and LQKENI. The CDR3 loop spans 15 amino acids. V lost 3 bases to trimming and J lost 4 bases, with 13 bases between them. CDR3 sequence (DNA): TGTGCCAGCTCACCGATGGGGGCGACGTACAATGAGCAGTTCTTC. Encoded protein: CASSPMGATYNEQFF.

This clonotype was picked up many times. The J gene is TRBJ2-1, the V gene TRBV12-3 or TRBV12-4; TRBD2 matches at 8 bases. Unmatched junction bases numbered 7, after V lost 8 bases and J lost 4 bases. The CDR3 has 14 residues. In nucleotides, the CDR3 is TGTGCCAGCTTCCTTAGCGGGGAGTACAATGAGCAGTTCTTC. Residues: CASFLSGEYNEQFF.

This clonotype was detected ten times or more. V gene TRBV12-3 or TRBV12-4 combines with J gene TRBJ2-1; D is possibly TRBD1 or TRBD2 (5 bases each). This CDR3 has 15 amino acids. Between the trimmed V and J ends, which lost 7 bases and 2 bases, there was a span of 15 bases. The CDR3: CASTLDRGAYNEQFF. Here the CDR3 DNA reads TGTGCCAGCACCCTCGACCGAGGGGCCTACAATGAGCAGTTCTTC.

The gene calls are TRBV21-1 and TRBJ2-2. TRBV21-1 is flagged as a pseudogene. The CDR3 has 15 amino acids. CDR3 sequence (DNA): TGTGCCAGCAGCAAAGTCCCTACGAACACCGGGGAGCTGTTTTTT. Translated, it gives CASSKVPTNTGELFF.

This clonotype showed up many times. CDR3 region: CSSRTGTGAPDTQYF. The CDR3 coding sequence is TGCAGTAGCAGAACCGGGACAGGGGCTCCAGATACGCAGTATTTT. The chain combines TRBV20-1 with TRBJ2-3; 10 nucleotides align to TRBD1. The germline CDR1 and CDR2 sequences are DFQATT and SNEGSKA (reference sequence). The CDR3 has 15 amino acids. V lost 8 bases, J lost 4 bases, and 12 bases stayed unmatched.

V usage is TRBV29-1 and J usage is TRBJ2-3; the D is unclear. Trimming took off 0 bases at V and 2 bases at J, with 6 bases between the two ends. The CDR3 length is 13 residues. Per the germline V gene, CDR1 is SQVTM and CDR2 is ANQGSEA. For the CDR3, the DNA is TGCAGCGTTGAAGAAAGAAACACAGATACGCAGTATTTT. The encoded protein is CSVEERNTDTQYF.